The rows below give T cell receptor beta chains drawn from one sample of a study of blood T cell repertoires in COVID-19. Some clones are missing from TCRdb's copy, which holds only in-frame ones; the method was immunoSEQ multiplex PCR. This sample has under 150,000 clones, with 70% to 85% found just once. What was sequenced was peripheral blood. These receptors originate from a man between 70 and 80 years old with active or convalescent COVID-19. The CDR3 runs from the conserved cysteine through the conserved F or W. A D gene is named only where the DNA matches it firmly. Not all rows give a size; the values are once, few, many and, for expanded clones, a class.

v_call	clone_size	d_call	j_call	cdr3_aa
TRBV6-2/TRBV6-3	-	-	TRBJ1-1	CASSYRGGYTEAFF
TRBV7-9	-	-	TRBJ2-2	CASSPRSYTGELFF
TRBV24-1	-	-	TRBJ2-6	CATSWGGAGANVLTF
TRBV29-1	few	TRBD1	TRBJ2-1	CSGKPGQDSSGQFF
TRBV15	-	-	TRBJ1-4	CATSRDTTGNEKLFF
TRBV4-1	-	-	TRBJ2-1	CASSQTRRDEQFF
TRBV27	-	TRBD1	TRBJ2-1	CASSSKRDRAWNEQFF
TRBV6-2/TRBV6-3	few	TRBD2	TRBJ2-3	CASSILAGGDTQYF
TRBV7-6	once	-	TRBJ1-2	CASSSRYGYTF
TRBV11-3	-	TRBD1	TRBJ2-5	CASRPGQAQSETQYF
TRBV10-3	-	TRBD1	TRBJ1-1	CAISRGLTEAFF
TRBV6-1	-	-	TRBJ1-5	CASSESLFTGSNQPQHF
TRBV5-6	-	TRBD1	TRBJ1-1	CASSLIQGEPGEAFF
TRBV27	once	TRBD2	TRBJ2-3	CASSNLRSGRALFFPDTQYF
TRBV27	once	TRBD1	TRBJ1-6	CASMPGQGFSPLHF
TRBV9	-	TRBD1	TRBJ1-2	CASSADRAEGLDISRYGYTF
TRBV27	-	TRBD1	TRBJ1-1	CASIGRGLRVTEAFF
TRBV7-8	-	-	TRBJ1-4	CASSLARGGEKLFF
TRBV20-1	-	-	TRBJ2-1	CSASRTQVNNEQFF
TRBV4-1	-	TRBD2	TRBJ2-3	CASSHSTSGSTDTQYF
TRBV6-2/TRBV6-3	-	TRBD2	TRBJ2-7	CASSGLAGGRGGSYEQYF
TRBV6-1	-	TRBD1	TRBJ1-6	CASRYNRGNSPLHF
TRBV18	-	-	TRBJ2-1	CASSPPAPSNEQFF
TRBV18	-	-	TRBJ2-1	CASSPSSPQTYNEQFF
TRBV10-3	-	TRBD2	TRBJ2-1	CAIRVAREVTHEQFF
TRBV7-9	-	-	TRBJ2-1	CASSPRSPPEQFF
TRBV7-2	few	-	TRBJ1-2	CASRPETIMGYTF
TRBV7-9	-	-	TRBJ1-6	CASSLGRGNNSPLHF
TRBV6-5	-	-	TRBJ2-1	CASREIHEQFF
TRBV30	-	-	TRBJ1-1	CAWSVAGWSEAFF
TRBV6-5	-	-	TRBJ2-1	CASSSAGDNEQFF
TRBV19	-	-	TRBJ2-5	CASSMSGVGQGETQYF
TRBV14	-	TRBD1	TRBJ1-2	CASSPTRTGNPGGYTF
TRBV5-1	-	TRBD1	TRBJ2-3	CASSIDRVDTQYF
TRBV6-2/TRBV6-3	-	-	TRBJ1-3	CASSPGGKGNTIYF
TRBV11-2	-	-	TRBJ1-1	CASSPPDRNTEAFF
TRBV4-2	once	TRBD2	TRBJ2-3	CATKILAGETDTQYF
TRBV3-1/TRBV3-2	-	-	TRBJ1-2	CASSDPGLVNYGYTF
TRBV7-2	-	-	TRBJ1-5	CASSYGGVGVSGNQPQHF
TRBV18	-	TRBD2	TRBJ2-2	CASSHGAGANTGELFF
TRBV7-2	many	TRBD1	TRBJ2-7	CASSPGGTGYYEQYF
TRBV4-3	-	-	TRBJ1-4	CASSQDFQGGDEKLFF
TRBV4-1	once	TRBD2	TRBJ2-3	CASSQDDPSGYTDTQYF
TRBV28	-	-	TRBJ2-7	CASRDRPLEQYF
TRBV3-1/TRBV3-2	-	-	TRBJ2-1	CASSQEWGRTSRSNEQFF
TRBV25-1	-	-	TRBJ2-5	CASRGHEETQYF
TRBV29-1	-	TRBD2	TRBJ2-4	CSVGEGGRAPDF
TRBV9	-	TRBD2	TRBJ2-1	CASSVGLAGGPNYNEQFF
TRBV7-8	-	-	TRBJ1-5	CASSLEAGQPQHF
TRBV28	-	TRBD1	TRBJ2-2	CASSQGAGFTGELFF
TRBV12-3/TRBV12-4	-	-	TRBJ2-7	CASSPTGTYEQYF
TRBV11-2	-	-	TRBJ2-2	CASSPQRNTGELFF